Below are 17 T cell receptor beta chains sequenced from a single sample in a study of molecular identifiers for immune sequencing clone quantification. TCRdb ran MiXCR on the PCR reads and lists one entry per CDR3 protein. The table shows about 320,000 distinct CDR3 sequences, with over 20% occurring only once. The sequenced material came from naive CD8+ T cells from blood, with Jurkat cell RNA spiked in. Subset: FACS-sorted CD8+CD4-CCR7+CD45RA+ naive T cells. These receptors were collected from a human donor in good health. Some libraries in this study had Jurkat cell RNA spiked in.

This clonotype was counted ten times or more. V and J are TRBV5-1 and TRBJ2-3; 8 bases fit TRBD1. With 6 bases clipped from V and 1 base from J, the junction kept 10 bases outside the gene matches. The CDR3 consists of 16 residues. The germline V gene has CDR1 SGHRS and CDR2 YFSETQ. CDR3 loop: CASTDRRGPGTDTQYF. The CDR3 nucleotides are TGCGCCAGCACCGACCGCAGGGGGCCTGGCACAGATACGCAGTATTTT.

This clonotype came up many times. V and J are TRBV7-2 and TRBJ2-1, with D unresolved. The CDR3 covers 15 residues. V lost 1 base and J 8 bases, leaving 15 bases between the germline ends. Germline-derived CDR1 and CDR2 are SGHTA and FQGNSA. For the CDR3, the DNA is TGTGCCAGCAGCTTAGTGTACCCTGGTTTGGATGAGCAGTTCTTC. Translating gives CASSLVYPGLDEQFF. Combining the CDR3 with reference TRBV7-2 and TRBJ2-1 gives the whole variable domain GAGVSQSPSNKVTEKGKDVELRCDPISGHTALYWYRQSLGQGLEFLIYFQGNSAPDKSGLPSDRFSAERTGGSVSTLTIQRTQQEDSAVYLCASSLVYPGLDEQFFGPGTRLTVL.

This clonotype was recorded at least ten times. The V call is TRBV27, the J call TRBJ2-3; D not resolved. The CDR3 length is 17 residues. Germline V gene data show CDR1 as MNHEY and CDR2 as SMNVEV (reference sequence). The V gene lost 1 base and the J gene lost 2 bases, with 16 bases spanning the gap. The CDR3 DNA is TGTGCCAGCAGTTTATTGAGGCCGGAGCCTAACACAGATACGCAGTATTTT. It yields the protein CASSLLRPEPNTDTQYF.

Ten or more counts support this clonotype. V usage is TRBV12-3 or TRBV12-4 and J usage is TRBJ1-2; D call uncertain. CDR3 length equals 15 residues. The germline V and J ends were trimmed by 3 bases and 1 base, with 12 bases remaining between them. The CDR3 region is CASSLTSTGNYGYTF. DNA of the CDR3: TGTGCCAGCAGTTTGACATCGACTGGTAACTATGGCTACACCTTC.

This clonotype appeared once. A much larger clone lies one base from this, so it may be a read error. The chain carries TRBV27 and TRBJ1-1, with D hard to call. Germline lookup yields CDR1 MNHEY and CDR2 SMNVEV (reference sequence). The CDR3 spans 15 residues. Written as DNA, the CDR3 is TGTGCCAGCAGTTTACGGGGATACATGAACACTGGAGCTTTCTTT. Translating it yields CASSLRGYMNTGAFF.

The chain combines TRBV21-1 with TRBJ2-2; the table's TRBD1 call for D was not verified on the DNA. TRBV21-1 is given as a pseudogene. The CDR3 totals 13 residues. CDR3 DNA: TGTGCCACCCAGGCCCCTTGTGCCGGGGAGCTGTTTTTT. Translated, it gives CATQAPCAGELFF.

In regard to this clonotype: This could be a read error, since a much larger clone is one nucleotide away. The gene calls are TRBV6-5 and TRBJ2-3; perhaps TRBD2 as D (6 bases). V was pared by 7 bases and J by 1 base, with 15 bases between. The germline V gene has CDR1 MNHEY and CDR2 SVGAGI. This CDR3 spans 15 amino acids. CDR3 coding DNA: TGTGCCAGCATGGGAGGTGCGCTCGGCACAGATACGCAGTATTTT. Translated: CASMGGALGTDTQYF.

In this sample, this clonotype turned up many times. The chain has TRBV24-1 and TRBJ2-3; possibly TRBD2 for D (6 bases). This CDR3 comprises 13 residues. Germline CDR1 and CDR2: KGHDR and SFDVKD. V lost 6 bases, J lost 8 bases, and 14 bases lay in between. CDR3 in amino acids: CATSSSALGTQYF. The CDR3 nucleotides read TGTGCCACCAGTTCTAGCGCCCTGGGTACGCAGTATTTT.

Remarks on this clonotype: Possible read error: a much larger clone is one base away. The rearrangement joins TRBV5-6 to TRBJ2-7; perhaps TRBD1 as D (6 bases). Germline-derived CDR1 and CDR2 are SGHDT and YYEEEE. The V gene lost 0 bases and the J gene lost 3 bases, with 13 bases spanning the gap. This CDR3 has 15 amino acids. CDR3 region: CASSLADRSVYEQYF. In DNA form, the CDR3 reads TGTGCCAGCAGCTTGGCCGACAGGAGCGTCTACGAGCAGTACTTC.

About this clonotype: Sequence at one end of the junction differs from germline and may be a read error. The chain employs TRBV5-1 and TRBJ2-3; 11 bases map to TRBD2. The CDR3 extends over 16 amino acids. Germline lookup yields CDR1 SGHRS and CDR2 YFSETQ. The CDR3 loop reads CASSLGLAERTDTQYF. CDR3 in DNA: TGCGCCAGCAGTTTGGGACTAGCGGAACGCACAGATACGCAGTATTTT.

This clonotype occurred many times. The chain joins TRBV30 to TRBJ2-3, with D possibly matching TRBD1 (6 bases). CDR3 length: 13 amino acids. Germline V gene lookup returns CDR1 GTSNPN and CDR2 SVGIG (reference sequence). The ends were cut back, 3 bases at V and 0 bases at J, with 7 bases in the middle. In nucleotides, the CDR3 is TGTGCCTGGAGGGACAGAAGCACAGATACGCAGTATTTT. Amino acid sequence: CAWRDRSTDTQYF.

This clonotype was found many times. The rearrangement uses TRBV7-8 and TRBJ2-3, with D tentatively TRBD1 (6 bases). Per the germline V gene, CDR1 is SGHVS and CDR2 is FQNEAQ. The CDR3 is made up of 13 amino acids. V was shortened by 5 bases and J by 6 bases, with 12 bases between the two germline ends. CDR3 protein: CASSEHRVDTQYF. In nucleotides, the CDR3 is TGTGCCAGCAGCGAGCACAGGGTTGATACGCAGTATTTT.

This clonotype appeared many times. CDR3 sequence: CASSVSWGKETQYF. CDR3 coding DNA: TGTGCCAGCAGCGTTAGTTGGGGGAAAGAGACCCAGTACTTC. V and J are TRBV28 and TRBJ2-5; tentatively, D is TRBD1 or TRBD2 (5 bases each). The CDR3 runs 14 residues. Germline V lookup: CDR1 MDHEN, CDR2 SYDVKM. V was trimmed by 6 bases and J by 3 bases, leaving 14 bases between them.

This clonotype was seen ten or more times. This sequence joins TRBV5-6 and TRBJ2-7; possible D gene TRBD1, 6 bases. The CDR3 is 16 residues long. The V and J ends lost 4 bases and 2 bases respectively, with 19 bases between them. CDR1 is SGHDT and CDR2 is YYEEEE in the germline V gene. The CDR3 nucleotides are TGTGCCAGCAGCGTGAGTGTTGGGACACGAGCCTACGAGCAGTACTTC. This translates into CASSVSVGTRAYEQYF.

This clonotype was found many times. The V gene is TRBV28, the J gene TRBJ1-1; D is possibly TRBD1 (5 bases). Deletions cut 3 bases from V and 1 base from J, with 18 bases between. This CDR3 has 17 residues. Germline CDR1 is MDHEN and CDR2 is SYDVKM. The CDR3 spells CASSLEGIRGTNTEAFF. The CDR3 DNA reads TGTGCCAGCAGTTTGGAGGGGATTCGTGGGACGAACACTGAAGCTTTCTTT. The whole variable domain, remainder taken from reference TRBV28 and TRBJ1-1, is DVKVTQSSRYLVKRTGEKVFLECVQDMDHENMFWYRQDPGLGLRLIYFSYDVKMKEKGDIPEGYSVSREKKERFSLILESASTNQTSMYLCASSLEGIRGTNTEAFFGQGTRLTVV.

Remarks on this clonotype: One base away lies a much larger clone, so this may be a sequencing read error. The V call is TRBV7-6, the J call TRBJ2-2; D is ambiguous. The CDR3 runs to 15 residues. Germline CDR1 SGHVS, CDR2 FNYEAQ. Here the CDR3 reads CTSSLEAGSTGELFF. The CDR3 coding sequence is TGTACCAGCAGCTTAGAAGCAGGTTCAACCGGGGAGCTGTTTTTT. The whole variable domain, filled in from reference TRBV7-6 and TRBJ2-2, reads GAGVSQSPRYKVTKRGQDVALRCDPISGHVSLYWYRQALGQGPEFLTYFNYEAQQDKSGLPNDRFSAERPEGSISTLTIQRTEQRDSAMYRCTSSLEAGSTGELFFGEGSRLTVL.

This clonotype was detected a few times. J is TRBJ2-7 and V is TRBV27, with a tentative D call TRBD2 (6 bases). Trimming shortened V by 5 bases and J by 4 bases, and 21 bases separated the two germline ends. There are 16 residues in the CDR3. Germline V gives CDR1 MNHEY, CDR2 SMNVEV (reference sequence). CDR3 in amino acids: CASSELGLREGYEQYF. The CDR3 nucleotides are TGTGCCAGCAGTGAGCTGGGACTCCGTGAGGGGTACGAGCAGTACTTC.